These 17 T cell receptor beta chains were sequenced from one sample in a study of OX40 agonist ivuxolimab in advanced cancers. Repertoires were generated with immunoSEQ multiplex PCR, while TCRdb's copy carries only in-frame clones and drops some. The sample consists of 12,000 or so clones, about 82% of them appearing once. The input for sequencing was CD4+ or CD8+ T cells sorted from blood, taken in a trial of the OX40 agonist ivuxolimab. The receptor source for this set is an adult with an advanced solid tumor such as melanoma, head and neck, liver or kidney cancer.

This chain links TRBV14 with TRBJ1-2, with a weak D call TRBD1 (5 bases). The CDR3 consists of 14 residues. CDR1 and CDR2 from the germline V gene are SGHDN and FVKESK. V gave up 3 bases and J gave up 7 bases, with 15 bases separating them. CDR3 residues: CASSQPAGSSGYTF. The CDR3 region has the DNA TGTGCCAGCAGCCAGCCCGCAGGGAGCAGTGGCTACACCTTC. Complete variable domain (other parts from reference TRBV14 and TRBJ1-2): EAGVTQFPSHSVIEKGQTVTLRCDPISGHDNLYWYRRVMGKEIKFLLHFVKESKQDESGMPNNRFLAERTGGTYSTLKVQPAELEDSGVYFCASSQPAGSSGYTFGSGTRLTVV.

The chain carries TRBV6-5 and TRBJ2-6; D unclear. Trimming left V 4 bases short and J 0 bases short, with 4 bases between. This CDR3 is 14 amino acids long. Germline V lookup: CDR1 MNHEY, CDR2 SVGAGI. In DNA form, the CDR3 reads TGTGCCAGCAGTTGGGTCTCTGGGGCCAACGTCCTGACTTTC. This codes for CASSWVSGANVLTF.

The chain recombines TRBV7-2 with TRBJ2-3; tentative D call: TRBD2 (6 bases). Germline CDR1 and CDR2: SGHTA and FQGNSA. The CDR3 covers 17 residues. The V gene lost 5 bases and the J gene lost 4 bases, with 22 bases spanning the gap. The CDR3 DNA sequence: TGTGCCAGCAGCGCAGAGGTGGGGCGGGGACGGGCAGATACGCAGTATTTT. Amino acids: CASSAEVGRGRADTQYF.

The chain recombines TRBV30 with TRBJ2-5; TRBD1 aligns across 7 bases. Germline CDR1 GTSNPN, CDR2 SVGIG (reference sequence). The CDR3 covers 15 residues. Trimming took 4 bases from V and 2 from J; bases not matched to a gene: 10. DNA of the CDR3: TGTGCCTGGACCTCACTCGGGACAGCTCAAGAGACCCAGTACTTC. Encoded protein: CAWTSLGTAQETQYF.

This clone was recorded only once. CDR3 nucleotides: TGTGCCAGCAGCGGCGGGACAGCTTTAGCCAAAAACATTCAGTACTTC. This gives the protein CASSGGTALAKNIQYF. The chain has TRBV9 and TRBJ2-4, with D possibly TRBD1 on 7 matching bases. Germline V lookup: CDR1 SGDLS, CDR2 YYNGEE. Between the trimmed V and J ends, which lost 3 bases and 0 bases, there was a span of 13 bases. CDR3 length: 16 amino acids.

The rearrangement links TRBV13 to TRBJ2-5, with D unresolved. The CDR3 totals 14 residues. The V end was cut by 2 bases, the J end by 0 bases, with 7 bases between. CDR1 is PRHDT, CDR2 FYEKMQ, per germline (reference sequence). In nucleotides, the CDR3 is TGTGCCAGCAGCTTATTAGAAGACCAAGAGACCCAGTACTTC. This gives the protein CASSLLEDQETQYF.

J is TRBJ2-3 and V is TRBV4-2; 7 bases are shared with TRBD1. CDR1 is LGHNA and CDR2 is YNFKEQ in the germline V gene. The trim removed 5 bases at V and 3 bases at J, leaving 11 bases unmatched. The CDR3 spans 16 residues. CDR3 nucleotides: TGTGCCAGCAGCTTCTACAGGGGCCGGCCGACAGATACGCAGTATTTT. Its protein product is CASSFYRGRPTDTQYF.

The V and J genes are TRBV7-9 and TRBJ2-2, with TRBD2 identical over 7 bases. Losses at the gene ends were 5 bases for V and 2 bases for J; bases not matched to a gene: 8. The CDR3 has 16 amino acids. CDR1 is SEHNR, CDR2 FQNEAQ, per germline (reference sequence). CDR3 loop: CASSPLPGGNTGELFF. The CDR3 DNA reads as TGTGCCAGCAGCCCACTACCGGGGGGTAACACCGGGGAGCTGTTTTTT.

The V gene is TRBV27, the J gene TRBJ2-3, with TRBD1 matching over 8 bases. The CDR3 contains 13 residues. V shed 4 bases, J shed 7 bases, and the junction held 4 bases outside the gene matches. Germline CDR1 reads MNHEY; CDR2 reads SMNVEV (reference sequence). The DNA of the CDR3 is TGTGCCAGCAGTTCCAGGGGGCTGAATACGCAGTATTTT. Its protein is CASSSRGLNTQYF.

V gene TRBV28 combines with J gene TRBJ2-1; no clear D gene. Trimming took off 1 base at V and 4 bases at J, with 11 bases between the two ends. The CDR3 runs to 15 residues. The germline gives CDR1 MDHEN, CDR2 SYDVKM. The CDR3 loop reads CASSLLGNPYNEQFF. The CDR3 DNA reads TGTGCCAGCAGTTTATTGGGAAACCCGTACAATGAGCAGTTCTTC.

About this clone itself: The junction differs from germline at one of its ends, possibly a read error. The rearrangement uses TRBV27 and TRBJ2-1; D might be TRBD2 (6 bases). Germline V gene lookup returns CDR1 MNHEY and CDR2 SMNVEV (reference sequence). The CDR3 is 13 residues long. The CDR3 DNA reads TGTGCCAGCAGTTTATCGGCGGGAAATGGGCAGTTCTTC. Amino acids: CASSLSAGNGQFF.

This chain joins TRBV18 and TRBJ2-5; D is unclear. Deletions cut 4 bases from V and 5 bases from J, with 8 bases between. The germline V gene encodes CDR1 KGHSH and CDR2 LQKENI. The CDR3 loop spans 12 amino acids. The CDR3 loop is CASSLPGETQYF. DNA of the CDR3: TGTGCCAGCTCACTGCCTGGGGAGACCCAGTACTTC.

The chain employs TRBV18 and TRBJ2-5; 8 positions match TRBD2. The CDR3 runs to 18 residues. Germline trimming cut 3 bases from V and 0 bases from J; bases unmatched to any gene: 12. Looked up from germline, CDR1 is KGHSH and CDR2 is LQKENI. Here the CDR3 DNA reads TGTGCCAGCTCACCGGTTTTTATGCGGGAGGATTACCAAGAGACCCAGTACTTC. Its protein product is CASSPVFMREDYQETQYF. The full variable domain, with the rest looked up from reference TRBV18 and TRBJ2-5, is NAGVMQNPRHLVRRRGQEARLRCSPMKGHSHVYWYRQLPEEGLKFMVYLQKENIIDESGMPKERFSAEFPKEGPSILRIQQVVRGDSAAYFCASSPVFMREDYQETQYFGPGTRLLVL.

V and J are TRBV28 and TRBJ2-4, with D possibly TRBD1 on 6 matching bases. Germline V CDR1 and CDR2: MDHEN, SYDVKM. This CDR3 comprises 16 residues. Trimming cost V 3 bases and J 6 bases, with 18 bases left between them. CDR3 protein: CASSLSPGAPRNIQYF. The CDR3 region has the DNA TGTGCCAGCAGTTTGTCTCCAGGGGCCCCTAGAAACATTCAGTACTTC.

In its sample, this clone was seen once. V is TRBV18 and J is TRBJ2-1, with 7 bases that match TRBD1. The length of the CDR3 is 16 residues. Germline V gene lookup returns CDR1 KGHSH and CDR2 LQKENI. With 4 bases clipped from V and 2 bases from J, the junction kept 8 bases outside the gene matches. CDR3 nucleotide sequence: TGTGCCAGCTCACTCGGACAGGCCGAGGCCTACAATGAGCAGTTCTTC. Translation gives CASSLGQAEAYNEQFF.

The J gene is TRBJ2-7, the V gene TRBV28; D may be TRBD1 (6 bases). CDR1 is MDHEN and CDR2 is SYDVKM in the germline V gene. Trimming left V 4 bases short and J 1 base short, with 14 bases between. The CDR3 runs 15 residues. CDR3 loop: CASSYPRGSSYEQYF. In nucleotides, the CDR3 is TGTGCCAGCAGTTACCCCAGGGGTTCTTCCTACGAGCAGTACTTC.

The V call is TRBV16, the J call TRBJ2-7; the match to TRBD1 covers 9 bases. Germline CDR1 and CDR2: KGHSY and FQNENV. Losses at the gene ends were 10 bases for V and 5 bases for J; bases not matched to a gene: 12. The CDR3 contains 14 residues. The CDR3 sequence is CATNPGTGRNEQYF. Written as DNA, the CDR3 is TGTGCCACCAACCCCGGGACAGGGAGAAACGAGCAGTACTTC.